Listed below are T cell receptor beta chains from one sample, sequenced in a study of CD8+ T cells in alopecia areata. Data came from immunoSEQ multiplex PCR; TCRdb stores just in-frame clones and leaves some out. The table shows about 110,000 clones, with 55% to 70% occurring only once. The material sequenced was NKG2D-low CD8+ T cells sorted from blood. The source is a human donor with alopecia areata. Both conserved end residues are part of each CDR3. Each record gives: V gene, D gene, J gene, clone size, CDR3 protein, CDR3 DNA. A D gene is named only where the DNA matches it firmly. The size field is filled for only some rows; it gives once, few, many or a size class.

>TRBV7-9|-|TRBJ2-1|-
CASSLDPNEQFF
TGTGCCAGCAGCTTAGATCCCAATGAGCAGTTCTTC
>TRBV7-8|TRBD1|TRBJ2-7|-
CASSLADREQYF
TGTGCCAGCAGCTTAGCTGACAGGGAACAGTACTTC
>TRBV27|-|TRBJ2-2|-
CASSSGNTGELFF
TGTGCCAGCAGTTCCGGGAACACCGGGGAGCTGTTTTTT
>TRBV7-9|TRBD1|TRBJ2-7|few
CASSPRTGIGYEQYF
TGTGCCAGCAGCCCCCGGACAGGGATAGGGTACGAGCAGTACTTC
>TRBV5-6|TRBD2|TRBJ2-1|-
CASTSGISYNEQFF
TGTGCCAGCACTAGCGGGATCTCCTACAATGAGCAGTTCTTC
>TRBV23-1|-|TRBJ2-7|few
CASSQSHLYQYF
TGCGCCAGCAGTCAATCTCATCTATACCAGTACTTC
>TRBV13|TRBD2|TRBJ2-3|-
CASSLGSSGRADTDTQYF
TGTGCCAGCAGCTTAGGGTCTAGCGGGAGGGCCGACACAGATACGCAGTATTTT
>TRBV29-1|TRBD2|TRBJ2-3|-
CSVVSRREGADTQYF
TGCAGCGTTGTTTCTCGGCGGGAGGGGGCAGATACGCAGTATTTT
>TRBV13|-|TRBJ1-2|-
CASSAGRQHGYTF
TGTGCCAGCAGCGCCGGACGGCAACATGGCTACACCTTC
>TRBV7-9|TRBD2|TRBJ2-5|-
CASSGGLAGAFVDQYF
TGTGCCAGCAGCGGTGGACTAGCGGGAGCGTTTGTAGACCAGTACTTC
>TRBV9|TRBD1|TRBJ1-2|-
CASSGHGQDHFNYGYTF
TGTGCCAGCAGCGGACACGGACAGGATCATTTTAACTATGGCTACACCTTC
>TRBV29-1|TRBD2|TRBJ2-1|-
CSVVVPSGSIYNEQFF
TGCAGCGTTGTTGTCCCTAGCGGGAGTATCTACAATGAGCAGTTCTTC
>TRBV6-1|TRBD2|TRBJ2-1|-
CASSEPAGAYNEQFF
TGTGCCAGCAGTGAACCAGCGGGGGCCTACAATGAGCAGTTCTTC
>TRBV5-4|-|TRBJ2-5|-
CASSLSETQYF
TGTGCCAGCAGCTTATCAGAGACCCAGTACTTC
>TRBV23-1|-|TRBJ2-7|many
CASKAQPPTNEQYF
TGCGCCAGCAAGGCACAGCCACCCACCAACGAGCAGTACTTC
>TRBV5-1|-|TRBJ2-1|-
CASSGHGAGPSYNEQFF
TGCGCCAGCAGCGGACACGGAGCGGGCCCGTCCTACAATGAGCAGTTCTTC
>TRBV13|-|TRBJ1-1|once
CASSLGITEAFF
TGTGCCAGCTCCCTGGGGATCACTGAAGCTTTCTTT
>TRBV27|-|TRBJ2-3|-
CASSLSAGNADTQYF
TGTGCCAGCAGTTTATCCGCGGGGAACGCAGATACGCAGTATTTT
>TRBV12-5|TRBD2|TRBJ2-1|-
CASGSSGTSGANEQFF
TGTGCTAGTGGTTCATCCGGGACTAGCGGGGCCAATGAGCAGTTCTTC
>TRBV7-6|TRBD2|TRBJ2-1|-
CASMASGSPSSYNEQFF
TGTGCCAGCATGGCTAGCGGGAGCCCAAGCTCCTACAATGAGCAGTTCTTC
>TRBV14|-|TRBJ2-1|-
CASSRKISGPVDNEQFF
TGTGCCAGCAGCCGGAAGATATCGGGACCCGTGGACAATGAGCAGTTCTTC
>TRBV5-4|-|TRBJ2-7|few
CASSATGGSYEQYF
TGTGCCAGCAGCGCCACAGGAGGCTCCTACGAGCAGTACTTC
>TRBV10-2|TRBD2|TRBJ2-5|few
CASTHSGEETQYF
TGCGCCAGCACCCATAGCGGGGAAGAGACCCAGTACTTC
>TRBV7-9|-|TRBJ2-2|few
CASSSQRTVNTGELFF
TGTGCCAGCAGCTCCCAACGGACAGTGAACACCGGGGAGCTGTTTTTT
>TRBV2|TRBD1|TRBJ2-7|-
CASSVGQGIYEQYF
TGTGCCAGCAGTGTGGGACAGGGAATTTACGAGCAGTACTTC
>TRBV2|-|TRBJ2-7|once
CASSETPGYEQYF
TGTGCCAGCAGTGAAACCCCTGGGTACGAGCAGTACTTC
>TRBV30|-|TRBJ2-6|-
CAWSGGYGANVLTF
TGTGCCTGGAGTGGGGGTTATGGGGCCAACGTCCTGACTTTC
>TRBV14|-|TRBJ1-1|-
CASSRGIRAEAFF
TGTGCCAGCAGCCGGGGTATCCGGGCTGAAGCTTTCTTT
>TRBV7-8|TRBD2|TRBJ2-1|-
CASSLPGGGLKQFF
TGTGCCAGCAGCCTGCCGGGGGGTGGGCTTAAGCAGTTCTTC
>TRBV9|-|TRBJ2-3|-
CASSVGTGGWSYF
TGTGCCAGCAGCGTAGGTACCGGGGGTTGGTCGTATTTT